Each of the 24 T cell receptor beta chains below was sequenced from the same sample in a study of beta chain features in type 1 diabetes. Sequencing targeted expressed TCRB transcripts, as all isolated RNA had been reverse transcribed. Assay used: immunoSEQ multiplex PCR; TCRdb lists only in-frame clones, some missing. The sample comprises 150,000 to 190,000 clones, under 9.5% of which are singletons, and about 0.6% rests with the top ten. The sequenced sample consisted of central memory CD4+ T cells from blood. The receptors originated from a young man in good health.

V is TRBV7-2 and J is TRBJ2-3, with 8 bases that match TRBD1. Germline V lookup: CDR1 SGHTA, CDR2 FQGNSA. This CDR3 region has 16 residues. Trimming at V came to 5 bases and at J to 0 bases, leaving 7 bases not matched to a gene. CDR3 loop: CASSPWGQVSTDTQYF. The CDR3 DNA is TGTGCCAGCAGCCCCTGGGGACAGGTCAGCACAGATACGCAGTATTTT. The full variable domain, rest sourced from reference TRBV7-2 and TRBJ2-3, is GAGVSQSPSNKVTEKGKDVELRCDPISGHTALYWYRQSLGQGLEFLIYFQGNSAPDKSGLPSDRFSAERTGGSVSTLTIQRTQQEDSAVYLCASSPWGQVSTDTQYFGPGTRLTVL.

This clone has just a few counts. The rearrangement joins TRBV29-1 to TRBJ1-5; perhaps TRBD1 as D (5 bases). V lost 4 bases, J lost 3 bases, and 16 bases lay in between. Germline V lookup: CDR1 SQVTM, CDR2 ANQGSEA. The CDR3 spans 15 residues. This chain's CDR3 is CSVANGGKNNQPQHF. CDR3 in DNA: TGCAGCGTTGCTAACGGGGGGAAGAACAATCAGCCCCAGCATTTT.

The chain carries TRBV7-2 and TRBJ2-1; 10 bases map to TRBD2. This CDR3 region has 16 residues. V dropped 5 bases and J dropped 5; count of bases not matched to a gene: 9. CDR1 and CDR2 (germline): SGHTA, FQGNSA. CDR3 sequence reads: CASSPMTSGLNNEQFF. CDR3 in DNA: TGTGCCAGCAGCCCTATGACTAGCGGGCTAAACAATGAGCAGTTCTTC.

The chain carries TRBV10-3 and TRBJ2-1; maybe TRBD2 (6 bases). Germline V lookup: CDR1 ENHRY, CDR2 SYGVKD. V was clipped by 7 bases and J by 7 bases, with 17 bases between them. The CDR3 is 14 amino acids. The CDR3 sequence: CAINPGLRGNEQFF. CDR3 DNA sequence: TGTGCCATCAACCCGGGACTCAGAGGGAATGAGCAGTTCTTC.

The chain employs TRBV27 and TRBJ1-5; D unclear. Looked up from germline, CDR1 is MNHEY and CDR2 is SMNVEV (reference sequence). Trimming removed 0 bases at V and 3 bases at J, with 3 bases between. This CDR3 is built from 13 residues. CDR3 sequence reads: CASSLSVNQPQHF. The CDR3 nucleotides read TGTGCCAGCAGTTTATCCGTCAATCAGCCCCAGCATTTT.

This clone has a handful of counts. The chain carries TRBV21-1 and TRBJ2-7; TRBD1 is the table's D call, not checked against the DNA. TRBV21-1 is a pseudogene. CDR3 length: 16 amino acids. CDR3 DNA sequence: TGTGCCAGCAGCAAAGGGTCGACAGGACGACCCTACGAGCAGTACTTC. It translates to CASSKGSTGRPYEQYF.

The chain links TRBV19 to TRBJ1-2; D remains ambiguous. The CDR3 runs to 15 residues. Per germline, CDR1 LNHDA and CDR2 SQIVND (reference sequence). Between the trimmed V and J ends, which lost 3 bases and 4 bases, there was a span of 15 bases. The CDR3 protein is CASSIQPTTFYGYTF. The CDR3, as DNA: TGTGCCAGTAGTATTCAGCCAACGACATTCTATGGCTACACCTTC.

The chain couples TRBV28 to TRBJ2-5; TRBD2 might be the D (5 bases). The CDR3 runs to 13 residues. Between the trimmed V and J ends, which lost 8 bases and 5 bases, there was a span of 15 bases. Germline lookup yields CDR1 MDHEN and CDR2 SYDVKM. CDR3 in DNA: TGTGCCAGCCGAAAAGGGAGTGACGAGACCCAGTACTTC. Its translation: CASRKGSDETQYF.

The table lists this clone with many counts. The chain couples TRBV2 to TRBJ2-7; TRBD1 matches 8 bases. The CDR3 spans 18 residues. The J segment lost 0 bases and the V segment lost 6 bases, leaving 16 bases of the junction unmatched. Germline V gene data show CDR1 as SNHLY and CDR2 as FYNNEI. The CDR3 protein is CASSAKGQASFTSYEQYF. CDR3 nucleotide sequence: TGTGCCAGCAGCGCCAAGGGACAGGCCAGTTTCACCTCCTACGAGCAGTACTTC.

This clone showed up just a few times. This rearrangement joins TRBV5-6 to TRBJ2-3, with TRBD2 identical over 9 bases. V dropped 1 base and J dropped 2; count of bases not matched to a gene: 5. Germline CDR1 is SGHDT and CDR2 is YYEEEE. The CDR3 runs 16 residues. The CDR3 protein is CASSLFAGGPTDTQYF. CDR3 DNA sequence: TGTGCCAGCAGCTTGTTCGCGGGAGGGCCCACAGATACGCAGTATTTT.

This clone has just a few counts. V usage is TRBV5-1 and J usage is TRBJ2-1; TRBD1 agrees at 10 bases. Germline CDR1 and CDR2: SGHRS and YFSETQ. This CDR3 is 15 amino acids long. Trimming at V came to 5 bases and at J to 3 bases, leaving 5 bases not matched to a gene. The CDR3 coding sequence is TGCGCCAGCAGTACCGGGACAGGGGTCTACAATGAGCAGTTCTTC. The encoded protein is CASSTGTGVYNEQFF.

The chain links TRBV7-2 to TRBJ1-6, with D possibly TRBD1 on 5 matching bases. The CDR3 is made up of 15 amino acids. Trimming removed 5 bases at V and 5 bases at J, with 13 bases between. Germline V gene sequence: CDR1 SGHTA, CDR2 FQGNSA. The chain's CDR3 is CASSLGGGDNSPLHF. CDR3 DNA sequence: TGTGCCAGCAGCCTCGGGGGGGGAGATAATTCACCCCTCCACTTT.

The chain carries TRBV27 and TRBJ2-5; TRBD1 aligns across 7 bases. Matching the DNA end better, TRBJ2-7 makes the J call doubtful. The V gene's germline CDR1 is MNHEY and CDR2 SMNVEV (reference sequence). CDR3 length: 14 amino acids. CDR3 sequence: CASSLLGQAYEQYF. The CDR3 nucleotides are TGTGCCAGCAGTTTATTAGGACAGGCGTACGAGCAGTACTTC.

In DNA, the CDR3 is TGTGCCAGCAGTCGGACTAGCGGCACAGATACGCAGTATTTT. It is translated as CASSRTSGTDTQYF. This rearrangement joins TRBV6-5 to TRBJ2-3; 9 bases align to TRBD2. The CDR3 is made up of 14 amino acids. Germline CDR1 MNHEY, CDR2 SVGAGI. Trimming took 5 bases from V and 1 from J; bases not matched to a gene: 1.

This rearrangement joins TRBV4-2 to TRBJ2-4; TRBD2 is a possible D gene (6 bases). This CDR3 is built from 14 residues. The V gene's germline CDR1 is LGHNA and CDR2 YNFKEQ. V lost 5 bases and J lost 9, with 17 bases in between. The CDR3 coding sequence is TGTGCCAGCAGCTTAGGCCTAGATAGCGGCATTCAGTACTTC. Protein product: CASSLGLDSGIQYF.

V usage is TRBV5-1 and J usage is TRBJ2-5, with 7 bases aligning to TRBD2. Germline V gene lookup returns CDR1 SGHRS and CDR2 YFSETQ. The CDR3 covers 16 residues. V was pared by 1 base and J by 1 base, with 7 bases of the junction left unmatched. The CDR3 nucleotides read TGCGCCAGCAGCTTGTCCAGCGGGGTAATCCAAGAGACCCAGTACTTC. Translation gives CASSLSSGVIQETQYF.

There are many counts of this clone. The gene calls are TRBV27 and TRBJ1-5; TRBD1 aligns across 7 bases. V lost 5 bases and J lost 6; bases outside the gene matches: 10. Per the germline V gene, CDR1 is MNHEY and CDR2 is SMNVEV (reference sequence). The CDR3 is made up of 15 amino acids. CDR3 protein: CASSTVGGEPQPQHF. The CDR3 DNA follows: TGTGCCAGCAGTACTGTAGGGGGCGAGCCTCAGCCCCAGCATTTT.

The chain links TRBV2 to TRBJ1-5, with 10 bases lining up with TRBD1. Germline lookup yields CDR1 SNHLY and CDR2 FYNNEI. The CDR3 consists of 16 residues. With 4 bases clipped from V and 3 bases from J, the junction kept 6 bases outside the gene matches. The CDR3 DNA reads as TGTGCCAGCAGTGCTCGACAGGGGGCCGCCAATCAGCCCCAGCATTTT. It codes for CASSARQGAANQPQHF.

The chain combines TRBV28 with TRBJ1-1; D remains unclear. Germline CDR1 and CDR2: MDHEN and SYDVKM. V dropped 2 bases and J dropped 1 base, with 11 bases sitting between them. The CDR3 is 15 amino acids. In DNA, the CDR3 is TGTGCCAGCAGTTTAGAGACCCTAGGGAACACTGAAGCTTTCTTT. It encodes CASSLETLGNTEAFF.

CDR3 region: CASSSGQADYEQYF. The CDR3 DNA is TGCGCCAGCAGCTCGGGACAGGCCGACTACGAGCAGTACTTC. This chain links TRBV5-1 with TRBJ2-7; TRBD1 agrees at 8 bases. Germline V gives CDR1 SGHRS, CDR2 YFSETQ. CDR3 length equals 14 residues. V shed 3 bases and J 3 bases; nucleotides not matched to a gene: 5.

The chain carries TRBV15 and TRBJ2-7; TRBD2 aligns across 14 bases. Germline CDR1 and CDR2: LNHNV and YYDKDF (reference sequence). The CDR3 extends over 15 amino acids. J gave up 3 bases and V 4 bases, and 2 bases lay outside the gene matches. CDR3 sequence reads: CATSTGTSGSYEQYF. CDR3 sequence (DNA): TGTGCCACCAGCACCGGGACTAGCGGGAGCTACGAGCAGTACTTC.

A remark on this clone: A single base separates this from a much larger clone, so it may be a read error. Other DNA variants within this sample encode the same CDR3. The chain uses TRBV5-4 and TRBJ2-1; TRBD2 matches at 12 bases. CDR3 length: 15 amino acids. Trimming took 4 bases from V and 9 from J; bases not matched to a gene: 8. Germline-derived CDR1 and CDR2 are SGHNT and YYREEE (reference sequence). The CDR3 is CASSPTSGGAGEQFF. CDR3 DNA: TGTGCCAGCAGCCCGACTAGCGGGGGAGCCGGTGAGCAGTTCTTC.

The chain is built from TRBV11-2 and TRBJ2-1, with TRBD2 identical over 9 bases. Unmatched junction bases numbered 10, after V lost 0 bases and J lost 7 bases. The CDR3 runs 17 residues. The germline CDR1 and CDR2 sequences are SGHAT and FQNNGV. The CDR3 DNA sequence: TGTGCCAGCAGCTTAGATCTGTGGCGGGGGGGCTGGAATGAGCAGTTCTTC. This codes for CASSLDLWRGGWNEQFF.

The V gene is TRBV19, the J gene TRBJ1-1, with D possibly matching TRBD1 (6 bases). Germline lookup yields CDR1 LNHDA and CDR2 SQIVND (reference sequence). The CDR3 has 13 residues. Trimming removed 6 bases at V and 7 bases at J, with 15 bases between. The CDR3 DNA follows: TGTGCCAGTAGCCCAGGGGCTACCCTTGAAGCTTTCTTT. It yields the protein CASSPGATLEAFF.